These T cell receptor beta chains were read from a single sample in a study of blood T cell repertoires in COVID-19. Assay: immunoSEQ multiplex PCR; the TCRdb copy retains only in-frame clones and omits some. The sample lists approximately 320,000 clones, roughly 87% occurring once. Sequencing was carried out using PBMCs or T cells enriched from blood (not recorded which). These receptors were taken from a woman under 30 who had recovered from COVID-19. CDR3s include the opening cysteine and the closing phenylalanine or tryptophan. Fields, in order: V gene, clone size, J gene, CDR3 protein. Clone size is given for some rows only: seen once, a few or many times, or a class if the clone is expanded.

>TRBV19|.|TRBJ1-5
CASQGWLNQPQHF
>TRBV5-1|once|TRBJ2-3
CASSLGTSTDTQYF
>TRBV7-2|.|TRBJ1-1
CASSLQGAEAFF
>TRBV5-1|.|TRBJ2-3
CASSLGLKTADTQYF
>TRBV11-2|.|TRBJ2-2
CASSDYGRGGTGELFF
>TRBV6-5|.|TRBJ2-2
CASLRDSRTGELFF
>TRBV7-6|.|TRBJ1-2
CASSTRPTGAGGYTF
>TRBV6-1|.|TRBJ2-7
CASSEAPREQYF
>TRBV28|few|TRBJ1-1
CASSPTGADAFF
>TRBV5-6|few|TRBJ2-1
CASSLGTGPSYNEQFF
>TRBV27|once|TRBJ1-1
CASSSLDPGQMNTEAFF
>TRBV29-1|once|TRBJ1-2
CSVEDAGPSNYGYTF
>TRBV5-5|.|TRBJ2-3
CASSLYTDTQYF
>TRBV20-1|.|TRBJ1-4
CSASLRQGGEKLFF
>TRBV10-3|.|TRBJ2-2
CAAGGGSGRSYTGELFF
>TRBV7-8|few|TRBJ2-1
CASSPQGLAGLGEQFF
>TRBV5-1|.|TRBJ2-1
CASSLTGTVYNEQFF
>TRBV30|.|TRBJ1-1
CAWSVRRGFTEAFF
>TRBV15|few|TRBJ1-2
CATSRGRQGSGYTF
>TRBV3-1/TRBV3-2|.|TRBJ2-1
CASSLQFGVNEQFF
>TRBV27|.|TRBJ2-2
CASSLTGTGRVRFTGELFF
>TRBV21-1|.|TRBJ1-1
CASSPARDRGGMDAEAFF
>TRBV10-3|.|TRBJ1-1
CAISDRVNTEAFF
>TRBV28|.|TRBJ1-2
CASSPPNLRGYTF
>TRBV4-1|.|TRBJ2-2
CATGRELGDTGELFF
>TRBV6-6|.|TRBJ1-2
CASSYEGPTNYGYTF
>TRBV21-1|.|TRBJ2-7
CASLPLAGTYEQYF
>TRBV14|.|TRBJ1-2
CASGTGTRYTF
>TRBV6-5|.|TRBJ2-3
CASRVTASTDTQYF
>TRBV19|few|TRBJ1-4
CASSPGFRSEKLFF
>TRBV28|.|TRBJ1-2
CASSRGVLNYGYTF
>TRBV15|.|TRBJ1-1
CATSIDGDTEAFF
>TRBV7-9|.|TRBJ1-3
CASIRGTGNTIYF
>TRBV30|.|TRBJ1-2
CAWSVSGGRLNGYTF
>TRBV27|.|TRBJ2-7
CASSLVVGQNYEQYF
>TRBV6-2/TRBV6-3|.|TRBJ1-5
CASSDHSTGEWSNQPQHF
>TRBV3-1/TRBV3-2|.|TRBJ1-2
CASSQLQGGRYGYTF
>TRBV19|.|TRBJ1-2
CASSIPGSTGGGYGYTF
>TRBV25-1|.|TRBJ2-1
CASSEFRTSGIYNEQFF
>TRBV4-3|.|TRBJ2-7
CASSQDPGTGPYEQYF
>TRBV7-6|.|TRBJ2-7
CASSLLAGSPHEQYF
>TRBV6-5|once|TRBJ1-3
CASRITGSSGNTIYF
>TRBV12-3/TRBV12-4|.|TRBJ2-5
CASTPGGETQYF
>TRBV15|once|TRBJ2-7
CATSRGRTVLYEQYF
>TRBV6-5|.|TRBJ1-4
CASSYSGPGADEKLFF
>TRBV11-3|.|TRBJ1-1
CASSWERNTEAFF
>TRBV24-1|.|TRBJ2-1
CATSERVAGVVGLRNEQFF
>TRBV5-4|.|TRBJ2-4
CASSISVVSRTSRNIQYF
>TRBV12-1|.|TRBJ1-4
CASSACLGKGRVREKLFF
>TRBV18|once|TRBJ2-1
CASSEDGSSYNEQFF
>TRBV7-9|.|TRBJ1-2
CASSLGQTYGYTF
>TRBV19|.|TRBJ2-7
CASKKAGDEQYF